The rows below give T cell receptor beta chains drawn from one sample of a study of post-analysis software for immune sequencing data. MiXCR, run by TCRdb on the PCR reads, gives a single entry per CDR3 protein. The data show hundreds of thousands of distinct CDR3 sequences, approximately 50% seen once. The sequenced material came from blood. These receptor sequences come from a girl aged 5-17 years with multiple sclerosis. Both conserved end residues are part of each CDR3. The order of the fields is D gene, J gene, V gene, clone size, CDR3 DNA, CDR3 protein. D genes are given only for firm matches. Some rows have no size entry. The others give once, few or many, or a class for an expanded clone.

TRBD2	TRBJ2-7	TRBV20-1	few	TGCAGTGCCGGGGGGGAGCGAGTGCAGTACTTC	CSAGGERVQYF
.	TRBJ2-1	TRBV30	.	TGTGCCTGGAGTAGCGTAGGGACTTACAATGAGCAGTTCTTC	CAWSSVGTYNEQFF
TRBD1	TRBJ2-1	TRBV29-1	few	TGCAGCGCCCCCGACAGGGGGTATGAGCAGTTCTTC	CSAPDRGYEQFF
.	TRBJ2-4	TRBV12-3/TRBV12-4	.	TGTGCCGGCAGCCTCCCGGGGACAGCCAAAAACATTCAGTACTTC	CAGSLPGTAKNIQYF
.	TRBJ1-1	TRBV27	.	TGTGCCAGCAAACTAACAGGGTTGACTGAAGCTTTCTTT	CASKLTGLTEAFF
.	TRBJ1-1	TRBV6-5	few	TGTGCCAGCAGTTACTCGGGTCAATGGGACACTGAAGCTTTCTTT	CASSYSGQWDTEAFF
.	TRBJ1-2	TRBV3-1	.	TGTGCCAGCAGCCAAGGGCCAGGTGGCTCTGGCTACACCTTC	CASSQGPGGSGYTF
TRBD2	TRBJ2-5	TRBV10-3	.	TGTGCCATAGCGGGAGGGCAAGAGACCCAGTACTTC	CAIAGGQETQYF
TRBD1	TRBJ2-1	TRBV5-1	.	TGCGCCAGCAGCCACCGGGACAGGGAAATGAGATACAATGAGCAGTTCTTC	CASSHRDREMRYNEQFF
TRBD1	TRBJ1-1	TRBV3-1	.	TGTGCCAGCAGCCCCAAGACAGGGGGCACTGAAGCTTTCTTT	CASSPKTGGTEAFF
TRBD1	TRBJ1-1	TRBV7-9	.	TGTGCCAGCAGCTTATGGGGGAGACAGGGTAACACTGAAGCTTTCTTT	CASSLWGRQGNTEAFF
TRBD2	TRBJ2-1	TRBV9	.	TGTGCCAGCAGCTCCCGGTGGACTAGCGGAGGGTACAATGAGCAGTTCTTC	CASSSRWTSGGYNEQFF
.	TRBJ2-7	TRBV2	.	TGTGCCAGCAGTGAACCCGGACCCTACGAGCAGTACTTC	CASSEPGPYEQYF
TRBD1	TRBJ2-1	TRBV2	.	TGTGCCAGCAGTGAAGCGCCACCAACAGGGGGCGAGCAGTTCTTC	CASSEAPPTGGEQFF
TRBD2	TRBJ2-5	TRBV10-2	once	TGCGCCAGCAGCAGACTAGCGGTCCAAGAGACCCAGTACTTC	CASSRLAVQETQYF
.	TRBJ1-2	TRBV6-5	.	TGTGCCAGCAGTTACTCTGTCCGGGGGCGTGACTATGGCTACACCTTC	CASSYSVRGRDYGYTF
TRBD1	TRBJ1-4	TRBV5-1	.	TGCGCCAGCAGCTTGGCGGGACAGAATGAAAAACTGTTTTTT	CASSLAGQNEKLFF
.	TRBJ2-5	TRBV29-1	few	TGCAGCTTTGAAGGACTGGGAGAGACCCAGTACTTC	CSFEGLGETQYF
TRBD1	TRBJ2-4	TRBV6-5	.	TGTGCCAGCAGTTACCGACGGGGACAGGACCTTACCAGGGAGCAGTACTTC	CASSYRRGQDLTREQYF
.	TRBJ2-5	TRBV5-1	few	TGCGCCAGCCTAGAGGGTGCGGCGGCCGGGGAGACCCAGTACTTC	CASLEGAAAGETQYF
.	TRBJ1-1	TRBV29-1	.	TGCAGCGGAAGCACACCGAACACTGAAGCTTTCTTT	CSGSTPNTEAFF
TRBD2	TRBJ2-3	TRBV10-3	few	TGTGCCATCAGTGACCGGGGGACTAGCGGGAAGGATACGCAGTATTTT	CAISDRGTSGKDTQYF
.	TRBJ2-3	TRBV10-3	.	TGTGCCATCAGCGGGAGTAGTGGAGATACGCAGTATTTT	CAISGSSGDTQYF